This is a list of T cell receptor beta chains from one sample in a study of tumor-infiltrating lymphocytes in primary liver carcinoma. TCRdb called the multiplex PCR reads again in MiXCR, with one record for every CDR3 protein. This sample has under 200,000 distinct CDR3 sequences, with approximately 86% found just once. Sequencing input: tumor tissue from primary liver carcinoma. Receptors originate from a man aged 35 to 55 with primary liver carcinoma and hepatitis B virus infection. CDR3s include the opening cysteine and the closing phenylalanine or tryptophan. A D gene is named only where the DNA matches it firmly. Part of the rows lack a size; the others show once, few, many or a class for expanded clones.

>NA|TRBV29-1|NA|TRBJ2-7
CSAMTSGISTPYEQYF
TGTAGCGCCATGACATCTGGGATCAGCACTCCCTACGAGCAGTACTTC
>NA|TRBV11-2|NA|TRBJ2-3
CASSLGVPTDTQYF
TGTGCCAGCAGCTTAGGTGTCCCCACAGATACGCAATATTTT
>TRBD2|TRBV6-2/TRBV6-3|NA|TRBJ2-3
CANGYDKAGVSDTKYF
TGTGCCAACGGTTACGACAAGGCGGGAGTAAGTGATACGAAGTATTTT
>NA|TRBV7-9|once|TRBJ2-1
CASTDSLSENNEQFF
TGTGCCAGCACTGATAGTTTATCCGAAAACAATGAACAGTTCTTC
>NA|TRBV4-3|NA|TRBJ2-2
CASSPRSPSRGDSTGELYF
TGCGCCAGCAGCCCCCGAAGCCCGTCAAGGGGCGACTCCACCGGGGAGCTGTATTTT
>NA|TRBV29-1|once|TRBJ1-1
CSASPAWALNTEAFF
TGCAGCGCTTCCCCGGCTTGGGCATTGAACACTGAGGCTTTCTTT
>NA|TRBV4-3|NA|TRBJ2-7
CASNQEQRYEQYF
TGCGCCAGCAACCAAGAACAGCGCTACGAGCAGTATTTC
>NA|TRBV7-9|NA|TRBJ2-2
CTSSLARDDTGELFF
TGTACGAGCAGCTTAGCCAGGGACGACACCGGGGAGCTGTTTTTT
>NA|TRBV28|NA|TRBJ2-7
CASSPRQVYYERYF
TGTGCCAGCAGTCCTCGACAGGTGTACTACGAGCGGTACTTC
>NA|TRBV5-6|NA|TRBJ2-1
CANSSESTLYNEQFF
TGTGCCAACAGTAGCGAGAGTACCCTCTACAATGAGCAGTTCTTC
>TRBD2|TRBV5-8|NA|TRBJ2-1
CARGSGLAGLYNEQFF
TGTGCCAGGGGCTCGGGACTAGCGGGATTATACAATGAGCAGTTCTTC
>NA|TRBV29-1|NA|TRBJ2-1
CSVNLIAANFYNEQFF
TGCAGCGTCAATCTAATAGCGGCCAACTTCTACAATGAGCAGTTCTTC
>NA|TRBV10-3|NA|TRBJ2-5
CATLRLPQETQYF
TGTGCCACCCTGAGACTCCCCCAAGAGACCCAGTACTTC
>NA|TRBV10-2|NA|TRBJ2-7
CASGGKSYEQYF
TGCGCCAGCGGGGGCAAGTCCTACGAACAGTACTTC
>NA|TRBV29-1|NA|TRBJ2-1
CSYSRTSNNEQFF
TGCAGCTACTCCAGGACAAGTAACAATGAGCAATTCTTC
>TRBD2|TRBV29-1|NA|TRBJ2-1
CSSGTSNWNDQFF
TGCAGCTCCGGGACTAGTAACTGGAATGATCAGTTCTTC
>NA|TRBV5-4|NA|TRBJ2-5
CASNPGGGETQYF
TGTGCCAGCAACCCCGGAGGGGGAGAGACCCAGTACTTC
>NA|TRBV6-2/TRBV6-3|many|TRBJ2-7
CASSRVRYDEQYF
TGTGCCAGCAGCAGGGTAAGGTACGACGAGCAGTACTTC
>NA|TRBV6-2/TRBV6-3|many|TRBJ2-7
CASSYSGQTLLLEQYF
TGTGCCAGCAGTTACTCAGGTCAGACCCTTCTCTTGGAGCAGTACTTC
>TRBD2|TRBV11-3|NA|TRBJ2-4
CANSTGTSGTKNIQYF
TGTGCCAACAGCACCGGGACTAGCGGGACCAAAAACATTCAGTACTTC
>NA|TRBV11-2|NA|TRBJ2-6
CVTQRPRSGTNVLTF
TGTGTCACCCAGCGGCCGCGATCTGGGACCAACGTCCTGACTTTC
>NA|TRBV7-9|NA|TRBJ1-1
CASTLDNMNTETFF
TGTGCCAGCACCCTGGACAACATGAACACTGAAACTTTCTTT
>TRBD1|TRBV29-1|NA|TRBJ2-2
CGGGQGLGELFF
TGCGGCGGTGGACAGGGGTTAGGGGAGCTGTTTTTT
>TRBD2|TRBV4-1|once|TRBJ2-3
CASSQGGGLAGGADTQYF
TGCGCCAGCAGCCAAGGAGGGGGACTAGCGGGAGGAGCAGATACGCAGTATTTT
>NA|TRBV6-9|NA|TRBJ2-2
CGSARMDTGELFF
TGTGGCAGCGCCAGGATGGACACCGGGGAGCTGTTTTTT
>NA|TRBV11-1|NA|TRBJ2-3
CASSSGGSTVGARTDTQYF
TGTGCCAGCAGCTCTGGGGGAAGTACTGTTGGAGCTCGCACAGATACGCAGTATTTT
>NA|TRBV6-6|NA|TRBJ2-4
CASSYSLGSGHYKNIQYF
TGTGCCAGCAGTTACTCGTTAGGATCGGGACACTATAAAAACATTCAGTACTTC
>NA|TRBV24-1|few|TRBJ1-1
CATSDGTRAFF
TGTGCCACCAGTGATGGTACCCGAGCTTTCTTT
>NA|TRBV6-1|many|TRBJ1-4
CASSELPSNRVTNEKLFF
TGTGCCAGCAGTGAGCTACCATCGAACAGGGTAACTAATGAAAAACTGTTTTTT
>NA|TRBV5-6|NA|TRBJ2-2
CGSAAQGAPSNTGELFF
TGTGGCAGCGCCGCACAGGGTGCTCCATCGAATACCGGGGAGCTGTTTTTT
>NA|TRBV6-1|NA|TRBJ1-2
CGGLTVAYGYTF
TGTGGCGGACTGACAGTCGCCTATGGCTACACCTTC
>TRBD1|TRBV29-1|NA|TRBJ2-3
CGVSWTGASDMQYF
TGCGGCGTTTCCTGGACAGGGGCGTCAGATATGCAGTATTTT
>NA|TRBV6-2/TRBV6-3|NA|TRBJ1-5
CASTPVPMSNQTQHF
TGTGCCAGCACACCGGTCCCCATGAGCAATCAGACCCAGCATTTT
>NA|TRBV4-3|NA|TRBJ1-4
CASSRGLGGVKLFF
TGCGCCAGCAGCCGCGGACTGGGGGGAGTAAAACTGTTTTTT
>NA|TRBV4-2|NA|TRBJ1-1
CGSSRDPTNTEAFF
TGTGGCAGCAGCCGAGATCCCACGAACACTGAAGCATTCTTT
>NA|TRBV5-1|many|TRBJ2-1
CASSLEGGANNNEQFF
TGCGCCAGCAGCTTGGAGGGGGGGGCAAATAACAATGAGCAGTTCTTC
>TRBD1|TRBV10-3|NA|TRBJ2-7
CSIEKRGQEFEQYF
TGTTCCATCGAAAAGAGGGGACAGGAGTTCGAGCAGTACTTC
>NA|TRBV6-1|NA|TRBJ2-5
CASRRSSSGVTQYF
TGTGCCAGCAGAAGGTCCTCCTCGGGGGTGACCCAGTACTTC
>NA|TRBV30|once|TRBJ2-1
CAWSLLNRQFF
TGTGCCTGGAGTCTCCTCAATAGGCAGTTCTTC
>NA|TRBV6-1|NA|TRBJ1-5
CARRGRVIRNQPQHF
TGTGCCAGGAGGGGTAGGGTGATTCGAAATCAGCCCCAGCATTTT
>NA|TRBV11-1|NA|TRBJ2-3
CANSLPRESTDTQCF
TGTGCCAACAGTTTGCCTAGGGAGAGCACAGATACGCAGTGTTTT
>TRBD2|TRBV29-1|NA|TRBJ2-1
CSVGLAGGYYNVQFF
TGCAGTGTCGGACTAGCGGGAGGGTACTACAATGTGCAGTTCTTC
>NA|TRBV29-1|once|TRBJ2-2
CSVGKGPNTRELFF
TGCAGCGTTGGGAAAGGGCCAAACACCAGGGAGCTGTTTTTT
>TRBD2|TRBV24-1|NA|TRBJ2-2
CATKAAGEATGELFF
TGTGCCACCAAGGCGGCGGGAGAGGCCACAGGGGAGCTGTTTTTT
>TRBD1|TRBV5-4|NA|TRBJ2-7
CDISLTGTARLGEQYF
TGTGACATCAGCCTAACCGGGACAGCTCGTTTAGGGGAGCAGTACTTC
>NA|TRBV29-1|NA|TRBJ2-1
CSHRSSGDYNEQFF
TGCAGTCACCGTAGTAGCGGAGACTACAATGAGCAATTCTTC
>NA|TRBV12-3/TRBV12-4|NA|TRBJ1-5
CASSTRGGGPQLF
TGTGCCAGCAGTACGAGGGGTGGAGGGCCCCAGCTTTTT
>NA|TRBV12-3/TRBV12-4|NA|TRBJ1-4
CASSLARTEKLLF
TGTGCCAGCAGTTTAGCTAGGACCGAAAAACTGCTTTTT
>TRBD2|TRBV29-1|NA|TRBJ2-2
CSVVTSAANPRELFF
TGCAGCGTTGTGACTAGCGCGGCGAACCCCAGGGAGCTGTTTTTT
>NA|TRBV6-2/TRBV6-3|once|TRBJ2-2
CASSYCRDTEELFF
TGTGCCAGCAGTTACTGTAGAGACACCGAGGAGCTGTTTTTT
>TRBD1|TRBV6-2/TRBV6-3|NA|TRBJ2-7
CATSLRDSALEQYF
TGTGCCACCAGCCTCCGGGACAGCGCCCTCGAGCAGTACTTC
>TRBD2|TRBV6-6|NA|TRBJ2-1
CASNLTSLVGDEQFF
TGTGCCAGCAATTTGACTAGCCTGGTAGGGGATGAGCAGTTCTTC
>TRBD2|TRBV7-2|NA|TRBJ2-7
CTNSFRTSGEHEQYF
TGTACCAACAGCTTCCGGACTAGCGGGGAGCACGAGCAGTACTTC
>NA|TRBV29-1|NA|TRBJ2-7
CSVLPSRVNSYEQYF
TGCAGCGTACTCCCTTCCAGGGTCAACTCCTACGAGCAGTACTTC
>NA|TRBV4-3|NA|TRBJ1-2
CASSQEGNYGYIF
TGTGCCAGCAGCCAAGAGGGCAACTATGGCTACATCTTC
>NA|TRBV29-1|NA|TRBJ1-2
CSVEVSARASYGYTF
TGCAGCGTTGAAGTATCCGCCAGGGCTTCCTATGGCTACACCTTC
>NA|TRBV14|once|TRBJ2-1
CASSPQGEADEQFF
TGTGCCAGCAGCCCCCAGGGAGAGGCGGATGAGCAGTTCTTC
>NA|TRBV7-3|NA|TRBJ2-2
CASSLTLVSGELFF
TGTGCCAGCAGCTTAACGTTAGTGAGCGGGGAGCTGTTTTTT
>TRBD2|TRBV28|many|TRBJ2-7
CASSRGGLHYEQYF
TGTGCCAGCAGTCGGGGGGGACTACATTACGAGCAGTACTTC
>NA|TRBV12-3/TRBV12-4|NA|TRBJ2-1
CASQFGGGNEHFF
NA